One sample yielded the 9 T cell receptor beta chains listed below, sequenced in a study of Graves' ophthalmopathy and Graves' hyperthyroidism. Scientists amplified the TCR beta CDR3 regions from RNA transcripts. Second-round multiplex PCR came after a first-round RT-PCR that employed HTBI primers. TCRdb re-analysed the multiplex PCR reads in MiXCR, keeping a single row per CDR3 protein. Of 200,000 to 250,000 distinct CDR3 sequences in the sample, 40% to 50% were seen once. Sequencing input: peripheral blood. These receptors came from an adult man with Graves' ophthalmopathy.

This clonotype turned up a few times. The rearrangement links TRBV7-2 to TRBJ2-7; tentative D call: TRBD2 (5 bases). CDR3 size: 14 residues. V was clipped by 5 bases and J by 0 bases, with 11 bases between them. The germline V gene encodes CDR1 SGHTA and CDR2 FQGNSA. CDR3 DNA: TGTGCCAGCAGCGTAACGGGGTCCTCCTACGAGCAGTACTTC. Translation gives CASSVTGSSYEQYF. Looking up the rest from reference TRBV7-2 and TRBJ2-7 gives the full variable domain: GAGVSQSPSNKVTEKGKDVELRCDPISGHTALYWYRQSLGQGLEFLIYFQGNSAPDKSGLPSDRFSAERTGGSVSTLTIQRTQQEDSAVYLCASSVTGSSYEQYFGPGTRLTVT.

This clonotype has only one observation. V and J are TRBV7-8 and TRBJ2-7, with D perhaps being TRBD1 or TRBD2 (5 bases each). Trimming removed 0 bases at V and 3 bases at J, with 15 bases between. The CDR3 totals 16 residues. Germline values: CDR1 SGHVS, CDR2 FQNEAQ. DNA of the CDR3: TGTGCCAGCAGCTTAGCGCGCCCAGGGACCCTCTACGAGCAGTACTTC. Its protein is CASSLARPGTLYEQYF.

The chain recombines TRBV2 with TRBJ1-6; D gene unclear. CDR1 SNHLY and CDR2 FYNNEI come from the germline V gene. The CDR3 contains 16 residues. Trimming shortened V by 6 bases and J by 0 bases, and 12 bases separated the two germline ends. CDR3 nucleotide sequence: TGTGCCAGCAGGGCTCAAGGTAGCTCCTATAATTCACCCCTCCACTTT. The encoded protein is CASRAQGSSYNSPLHF.

This clonotype showed up just a few times. The chain uses TRBV29-1 and TRBJ1-4, with no clear D. V was pared by 5 bases and J by 0 bases, with 10 bases between. Germline CDR1 and CDR2: SQVTM and ANQGSEA. This CDR3 is 14 amino acids long. CDR3: CSVSRSTTNEKLFF. Written as DNA, the CDR3 is TGCAGCGTTTCGCGGAGTACAACTAATGAAAAACTGTTTTTT.

This chain joins TRBV19 and TRBJ1-1; D is unresolved. Germline CDR1 LNHDA, CDR2 SQIVND (reference sequence). Deletions cut 7 bases from V and 3 bases from J, with 18 bases between. This CDR3 has 15 amino acids. The CDR3 bases are TGTGCCAGTATGATAGGGATCGGTCGGGACACTGAAGCTTTCTTT. Amino acids: CASMIGIGRDTEAFF.

The chain uses TRBV7-7 and TRBJ2-6; 13 nucleotides match TRBD2. Germline V gene sequence: CDR1 SSHAT, CDR2 FNYEAQ (reference sequence). CDR3 length: 16 residues. CDR3 residues: CATTGTSGAGANVLTF. The DNA for the CDR3 is TGTGCTACTACTGGGACTAGCGGGGCTGGGGCCAACGTCCTGACTTTC.

The V call is TRBV12-3 or TRBV12-4, the J call TRBJ2-5, with 7 positions matching TRBD2. This CDR3 region has 16 residues. With 6 bases clipped from V and 1 base from J, the junction kept 11 bases outside the gene matches. CDR3 sequence: CASSFGAGDFQETQYF. DNA for the CDR3: TGTGCCAGCAGCTTTGGGGCGGGGGACTTCCAAGAGACCCAGTACTTC.

As for this clonotype: A read error may produce the germline difference seen at one junction end. J is TRBJ1-1 and V is TRBV20-1; D is ambiguous. The V gene's germline CDR1 is DFQATT and CDR2 SNEGSKA (reference sequence). The length of the CDR3 is 13 residues. This CDR3 reads CSARDGGFTEASF. The CDR3 DNA follows: TGCAGTGCTAGAGACGGAGGGTTCACTGAAGCTTCCTTT.

This clonotype was detected only a few times. The rearrangement uses TRBV20-1 and TRBJ2-7; 8 bases agree with TRBD1. The V segment lost 5 bases and the J segment 0 bases; nucleotides outside the gene matches: 6. The CDR3 runs 14 residues. Germline CDR1 is DFQATT and CDR2 is SNEGSKA (reference sequence). CDR3 in amino acids: CSACGQGTSYEQYF. The CDR3 DNA reads TGCAGTGCTTGCGGACAGGGAACCTCCTACGAGCAGTACTTC.